Listed here are 25 T cell receptor beta chains from one sample, sequenced in a study of radiation and T cells in renal cell carcinoma (TCRdb year 2020). Library preparation employed the immunoSEQ multiplex PCR assay. TCRdb provides this immuneACCESS table in a form limited to in-frame rearrangements. Some clones are lacking; in checked studies, under half of them reflect an unresolved V gene, and why the rest are absent is not known. The sample has roughly 120,000 clones on record, approximately 78% of them singletons. Clones ranked in the top ten supply about 2.9% of the sample. This sample's time point label indicates: baseline pretreatment blood. The sample's treatment or condition, from its label and the paper: 15 Gy SBRT to primary tumor, nephrectomy 4 weeks later. Sequencing used blood, obtained from a patient whose treatment included radiotherapy and nephrectomy. These receptors were taken from an older woman with renal cell carcinoma.

This chain links TRBV7-9 with TRBJ2-1; 8 positions agree with TRBD2. This CDR3 contains 14 residues. J gave up 12 bases and V 5 bases, and 12 bases lay outside the gene matches. Germline assignment: CDR1 SEHNR and CDR2 FQNEAQ (reference sequence). The chain's CDR3 is CASSPGVAGFWQFF. CDR3 DNA: TGTGCCAGCAGCCCAGGAGTAGCGGGGTTTTGGCAGTTCTTC.

The table lists this clone with a few counts. The gene calls are TRBV4-1 and TRBJ1-5; tentative D call: TRBD1 (5 bases). With 0 bases removed from V and 7 bases from J, the gap between germline ends came to 16 bases. The CDR3 is made up of 16 amino acids. From germline, CDR1 is MGHRA and CDR2 YSYEKL. CDR3 nucleotides: TGCGCCAGCAGCCAAGAAGTTATCGGGGCGTGGCAGCCCCAGCATTTT. Translating gives CASSQEVIGAWQPQHF.

V usage is TRBV29-1 and J usage is TRBJ1-2; perhaps TRBD1 as D (5 bases). Trimming removed 4 bases at V and 6 bases at J, with 12 bases between. The CDR3 contains 12 residues. In germline, CDR1 is SQVTM, CDR2 ANQGSEA. CDR3 residues: CSVVSGGDGYTF. CDR3 nucleotides: TGCAGCGTTGTCTCCGGGGGGGATGGCTACACCTTC.

Concerning this clone itself: The same CDR3 can be traced to other DNA sequences in this sample. The chain uses TRBV2 and TRBJ1-1, with 7 positions matching TRBD1. Germline V CDR1 and CDR2: SNHLY, FYNNEI. This CDR3 spans 13 amino acids. V shed 11 bases, J shed 2 bases, and the junction held 8 bases outside the gene matches. This CDR3 is CASRTGANTEAFF. CDR3 bases: TGTGCCTCCAGGACAGGCGCCAACACTGAAGCTTTCTTT. The full variable domain, its missing parts supplied by reference TRBV2 and TRBJ1-1, is EPEVTQTPSHQVTQMGQEVILRCVPISNHLYFYWYRQILGQKVEFLVSFYNNEISEKSEIFDDQFSVERPDGSNFTLKIRSTKLEDSAMYFCASRTGANTEAFFGQGTRLTVV.

This rearrangement joins TRBV6-1 to TRBJ2-5; the D is unclear. Germline values: CDR1 MNHNS, CDR2 SASEGT. CDR3 size: 13 residues. Deletions cut 4 bases from V and 5 bases from J, with 11 bases between. In DNA form, the CDR3 reads TGTGCCAGCAGTGTTGGAGCTCGGGAGACCCAGTACTTC. Protein: CASSVGARETQYF.

The V and J genes are TRBV2 and TRBJ1-6, with D unresolved. The length of the CDR3 is 13 residues. V dropped 6 bases and J dropped 7 bases, with 10 bases sitting between them. Germline V gene data show CDR1 as SNHLY and CDR2 as FYNNEI. The CDR3 spells CASRTAPNSPLHF. For the CDR3, the DNA is TGTGCCAGCAGGACCGCCCCCAATTCACCCCTCCACTTT.

The rearrangement links TRBV10-2 to TRBJ2-1, with 7 bases identical to TRBD1. Germline V gene data show CDR1 as WSHSY and CDR2 as SAAADI. The CDR3 spans 16 residues. Trimming at V came to 6 bases and at J to 0 bases, leaving 8 bases not matched to a gene. CDR3 coding DNA: TGCGCCAGCAGATCGGGACAGCAGAGCTCCTACAATGAGCAGTTCTTC. Translating gives CASRSGQQSSYNEQFF.

This chain uses TRBV29-1 with TRBJ2-7, with TRBD1 matching over 8 bases. Unmatched junction bases numbered 8, after V lost 6 bases and J lost 4 bases. The CDR3 loop spans 13 amino acids. Germline assignment: CDR1 SQVTM and CDR2 ANQGSEA. CDR3 sequence: CSVSQGAEYEQYF. CDR3 bases: TGCAGCGTGAGCCAGGGGGCCGAGTACGAGCAGTACTTC.

The sample holds one count of this clone. At one of its ends the junction is not consistent with the germline gene, which may arise from a read error. This rearrangement joins TRBV19 to TRBJ2-7; the match to TRBD1 covers 7 bases. CDR3 length equals 15 residues. The V gene's germline CDR1 is LNHDA and CDR2 SQIVND (reference sequence). As DNA, the CDR3 is TGTGCCAGTACAACGACAGGGATCGGATCCTCCGAGCAGTACTTC. Translation: CASTTTGIGSSEQYF.

This chain links TRBV6-6 with TRBJ1-1; D not certain. V gave up 6 bases and J gave up 5 bases, with 13 bases separating them. The germline CDR1 and CDR2 sequences are MNHNY and SVGAGI (reference sequence). This CDR3 is built from 13 residues. CDR3 amino acids: CASSPPSGTEAFF. The CDR3 bases are TGTGCCAGCAGCCCTCCCTCTGGGACTGAAGCTTTCTTT.

The rearrangement uses TRBV6-5 and TRBJ1-3; 7 bases fit TRBD1. The CDR3 consists of 14 residues. Germline CDR1 MNHEY, CDR2 SVGAGI. Trimming removed 5 bases from V and 4 bases from J; junction bases left unmatched: 5. In DNA, the CDR3 is TGTGCCAGCAGTGCGACAGGGAGCGGAAACACCATATATTTT. Protein product: CASSATGSGNTIYF.

The V gene is TRBV29-1, the J gene TRBJ2-5; D is possibly TRBD2 (6 bases). This CDR3 has 12 amino acids. Germline V lookup: CDR1 SQVTM, CDR2 ANQGSEA. Trimming removed 7 bases from V and 5 bases from J, with 14 bases in between. CDR3 sequence (DNA): TGCAGCGCCTCCGGAGGGGTTGAGACCCAGTACTTC. It yields the protein CSASGGVETQYF.

This sequence joins TRBV6-5 and TRBJ2-7; tentative D call: TRBD2 (7 bases). Trimming cost V 4 bases and J 3 bases, with 16 bases left between them. Germline V gene lookup returns CDR1 MNHEY and CDR2 SVGAGI. The CDR3 contains 15 residues. DNA for the CDR3: TGTGCCAGCAGTTCCGAGGGGGGGGATGGCTACGAGCAGTACTTC. Protein sequence: CASSSEGGDGYEQYF.

The chain has TRBV7-2 and TRBJ1-4; no reliable D call. Germline V lookup: CDR1 SGHTA, CDR2 FQGNSA. Trimming stripped 4 bases from V and 0 bases from J, with 9 bases between. This CDR3 contains 15 residues. CDR3 sequence: CASSSKIATNEKLFF. The CDR3 DNA follows: TGTGCCAGCAGCTCTAAGATTGCAACTAATGAAAAACTGTTTTTT.

The genes are TRBV5-1 and TRBJ2-7; TRBD1 might be the D (7 bases). The CDR3 sequence is 15 residues long. Per the germline V gene, CDR1 is SGHRS and CDR2 is YFSETQ. V was cut by 0 bases and J by 3 bases, with 13 bases left in between. This CDR3 reads CASSLEAGQYYEQYF. CDR3 nucleotides: TGCGCCAGCAGCTTGGAGGCGGGACAGTACTACGAGCAGTACTTC.

The rearrangement joins TRBV4-3 to TRBJ2-3; D call uncertain. CDR3 length: 17 residues. V was cut by 4 bases and J by 2 bases, with 19 bases left in between. CDR1 and CDR2 (germline): LGHNA, YSLEER. The CDR3 spells CASSLNAQRRITDTQYF. In nucleotides, the CDR3 is TGCGCCAGCAGCCTTAATGCTCAAAGGCGGATCACAGATACGCAGTATTTT.

The chain carries TRBV7-9 and TRBJ2-7; no firm D call. V was clipped by 5 bases and J by 0 bases, with 11 bases between them. Germline V gene sequence: CDR1 SEHNR, CDR2 FQNEAQ (reference sequence). This CDR3 contains 14 residues. CDR3 protein: CASSVRVDSYEQYF. Written as DNA, the CDR3 is TGTGCCAGCAGCGTAAGAGTGGACTCCTACGAGCAGTACTTC. The complete variable domain, with remaining parts taken from reference TRBV7-9 and TRBJ2-7, reads DTGVSQNPRHKITKRGQNVTFRCDPISEHNRLYWYRQTLGQGPEFLTYFQNEAQLEKSRLLSDRFSAERPKGSFSTLEIQRTEQGDSAMYLCASSVRVDSYEQYFGPGTRLTVT.

This chain connects TRBV2 to TRBJ1-3; D remains ambiguous. The germline V gene encodes CDR1 SNHLY and CDR2 FYNNEI. The CDR3 is made up of 13 amino acids. Trimming removed 3 bases from V and 2 bases from J, with 5 bases in between. CDR3 protein: CASSEGPGNTIYF. CDR3 coding DNA: TGTGCCAGCAGTGAGGGTCCTGGAAACACCATATATTTT.

V is TRBV28 and J is TRBJ2-3; 7 bases are shared with TRBD2. The CDR3 runs 15 residues. Trimming at V came to 5 bases and at J to 6 bases, leaving 11 bases not matched to a gene. Germline V gives CDR1 MDHEN, CDR2 SYDVKM. CDR3 sequence (DNA): TGTGCCAGCAGTCCAAGGGGCGGGGGTTCCGATACGCAGTATTTT. Its protein is CASSPRGGGSDTQYF.

V is TRBV11-2 and J is TRBJ1-5, with D possibly TRBD1 on 5 matching bases. This CDR3 spans 14 amino acids. Trimming stripped 4 bases from V and 2 bases from J, with 9 bases between. Per germline, CDR1 SGHAT and CDR2 FQNNGV. CDR3 amino acids: CASSWDVGNQPQHF. Written as DNA, the CDR3 is TGTGCCAGCAGCTGGGACGTGGGCAATCAGCCCCAGCATTTT.

A remark on this clone: Possible read error: a much larger clone is one base away. The sample holds other DNA sequences that translate to the same CDR3. The chain has TRBV4-1 and TRBJ2-3, with 9 positions matching TRBD2. The CDR3 is 16 residues long. V lost 0 bases and J lost 1; bases outside the gene matches: 2. The germline CDR1 and CDR2 sequences are MGHRA and YSYEKL. CDR3: CASSQEPSGGTDTQYF. Written as DNA, the CDR3 is TGCGCCAGCAGCCAAGAGCCTAGCGGGGGCACAGATACGCAGTATTTT.

The rearrangement joins TRBV2 to TRBJ1-2; D perhaps matches TRBD1 (6 bases). Trimming took 9 bases from V and 0 from J, leaving 14 bases between them. This CDR3 comprises 14 residues. Germline CDR1 and CDR2: SNHLY and FYNNEI. The CDR3 DNA reads TGTGCCAGTTTGGCCAGGGGAACTAACTATGGCTACACCTTC. Its protein product is CASLARGTNYGYTF.

This rearrangement joins TRBV4-3 to TRBJ2-3, with 8 positions matching TRBD2. With V trimmed by 0 bases and J by 5 bases, 7 bases remained unmatched. CDR3 size: 16 residues. CDR1 is LGHNA and CDR2 is YSLEER in the germline V gene. The CDR3 sequence: CASSQETGGPRDTQYF. CDR3 DNA: TGCGCCAGCAGCCAAGAAACGGGAGGGCCAAGAGATACGCAGTATTTT.

This chain joins TRBV6-6 and TRBJ1-1, with D tentatively TRBD1 (5 bases). The CDR3 is 11 residues long. V was shortened by 6 bases and J by 11 bases, with 13 bases between the two germline ends. Looked up from germline, CDR1 is MNHNY and CDR2 is SVGAGI (reference sequence). CDR3 in DNA: TGTGCCAGCAGAGCCGACAGCCGGGCTTTCTTT. Translating gives CASRADSRAFF.

The V call is TRBV6-1, the J call TRBJ2-7; 9 bases match TRBD1. V was pared by 4 bases and J by 2 bases, with 6 bases of the junction left unmatched. CDR3 length equals 15 residues. Germline CDR1 MNHNS, CDR2 SASEGT. The CDR3 loop reads CASSVGQGAPYEQYF. Here the CDR3 DNA reads TGTGCCAGCAGTGTGGGACAGGGCGCCCCCTACGAGCAGTACTTC.